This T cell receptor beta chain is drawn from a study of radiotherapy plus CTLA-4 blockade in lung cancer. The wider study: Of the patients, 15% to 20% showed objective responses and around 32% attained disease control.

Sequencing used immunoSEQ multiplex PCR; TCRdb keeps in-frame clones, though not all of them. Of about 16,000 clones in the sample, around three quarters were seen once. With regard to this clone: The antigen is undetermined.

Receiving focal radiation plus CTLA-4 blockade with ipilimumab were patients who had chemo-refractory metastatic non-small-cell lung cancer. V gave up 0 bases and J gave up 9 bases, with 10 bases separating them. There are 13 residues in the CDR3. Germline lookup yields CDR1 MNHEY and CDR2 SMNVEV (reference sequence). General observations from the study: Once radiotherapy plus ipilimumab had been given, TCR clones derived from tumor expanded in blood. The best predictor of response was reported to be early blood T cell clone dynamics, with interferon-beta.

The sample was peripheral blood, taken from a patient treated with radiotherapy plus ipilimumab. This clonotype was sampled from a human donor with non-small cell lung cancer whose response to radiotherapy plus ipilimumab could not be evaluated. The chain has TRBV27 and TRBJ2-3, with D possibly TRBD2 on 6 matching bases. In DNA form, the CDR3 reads TGTGCCAGCAGTTTATCTTGGGCGGGGACGCAGTATTTT. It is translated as CASSLSWAGTQYF.